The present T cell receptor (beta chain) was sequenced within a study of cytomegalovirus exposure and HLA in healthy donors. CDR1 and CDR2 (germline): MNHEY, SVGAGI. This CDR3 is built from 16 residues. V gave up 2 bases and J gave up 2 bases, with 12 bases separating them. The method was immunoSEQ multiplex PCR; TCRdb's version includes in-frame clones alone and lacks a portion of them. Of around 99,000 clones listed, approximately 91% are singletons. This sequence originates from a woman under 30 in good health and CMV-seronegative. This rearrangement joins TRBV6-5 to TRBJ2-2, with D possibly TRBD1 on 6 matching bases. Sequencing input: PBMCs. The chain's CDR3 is CASSYVDRRNTGELFF. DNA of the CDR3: TGTGCCAGCAGTTACGTAGACAGGAGAAACACCGGGGAGCTGTTTTTT.